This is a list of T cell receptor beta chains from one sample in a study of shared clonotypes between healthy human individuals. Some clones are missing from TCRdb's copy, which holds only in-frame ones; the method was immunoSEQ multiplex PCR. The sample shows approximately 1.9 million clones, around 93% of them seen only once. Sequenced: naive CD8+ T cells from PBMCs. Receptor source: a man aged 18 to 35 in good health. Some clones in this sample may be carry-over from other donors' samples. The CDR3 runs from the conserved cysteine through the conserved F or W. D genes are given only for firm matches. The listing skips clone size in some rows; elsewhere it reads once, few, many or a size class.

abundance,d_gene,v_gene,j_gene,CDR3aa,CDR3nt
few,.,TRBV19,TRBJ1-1,CASRLGGSEAFF,TGTGCCAGTAGATTGGGGGGCTCTGAAGCTTTCTTT
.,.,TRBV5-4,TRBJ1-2,CASSLEVSYTF,TGTGCCAGCAGCTTGGAAGTAAGCTACACCTTC
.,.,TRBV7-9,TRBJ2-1,CASSSMASEQFF,TGTGCCAGCAGCTCAATGGCTTCTGAGCAGTTCTTC
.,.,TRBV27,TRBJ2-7,CASSYGESSEQYF,TGTGCCAGCAGTTACGGGGAGAGCAGCGAGCAGTACTTC
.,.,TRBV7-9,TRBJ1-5,CASSFSSGNQPQHF,TGTGCCAGCAGCTTTTCAAGCGGCAATCAGCCCCAGCATTTT
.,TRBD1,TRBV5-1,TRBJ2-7,CASSLFPSGRDRAYEQYF,TGCGCCAGCAGCTTGTTTCCGTCGGGCCGAGACAGGGCCTACGAGCAGTACTTC
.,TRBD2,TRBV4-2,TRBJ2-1,CASSHLRTSGNEQFF,TGTGCCAGCAGCCATCTACGGACTAGCGGTAATGAGCAGTTCTTC
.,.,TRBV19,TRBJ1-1,CASSIMASNTEAFF,TGTGCCAGTAGTATTATGGCGTCGAACACTGAAGCTTTCTTT
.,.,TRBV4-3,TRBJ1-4,CASSHTGRTNEKLFF,TGCGCCAGCTCCCATACGGGACGCACTAATGAAAAACTGTTTTTT
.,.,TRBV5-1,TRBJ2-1,CASSLATGREQFF,TGCGCCAGCAGCTTGGCGACAGGTCGCGAGCAGTTCTTC
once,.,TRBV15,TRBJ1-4,CATSSRQRSNEKLFF,TGTGCCACCAGCAGCCGACAGAGATCTAATGAAAAACTGTTTTTT
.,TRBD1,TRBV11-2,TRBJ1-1,CASSSYGQGAPEAFF,TGTGCCAGCAGCTCTTATGGACAGGGGGCTCCTGAAGCTTTCTTT
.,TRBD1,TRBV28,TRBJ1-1,CASSPTGFTEAFF,TGTGCCAGCAGCCCGACAGGGTTCACTGAAGCTTTCTTT
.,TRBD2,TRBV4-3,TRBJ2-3,CASTQRGGDTQYF,TGCGCCAGCACCCAGCGGGGCGGAGATACGCAGTATTTT
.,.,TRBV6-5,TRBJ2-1,CASSLGGEQFF,TGTGCCAGCAGTTTAGGGGGTGAGCAGTTCTTC
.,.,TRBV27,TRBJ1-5,CASRDGSWNQPQHF,TGTGCCAGCAGGGATGGGTCTTGGAATCAGCCCCAGCATTTT
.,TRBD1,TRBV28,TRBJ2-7,CASSLDRAYGEQYF,TGTGCCAGCAGTTTGGACAGGGCTTACGGCGAGCAGTACTTC
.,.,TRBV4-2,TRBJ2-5,CASSQYRSEVETQYF,TGTGCCAGCAGCCAATACCGGTCGGAAGTTGAGACCCAGTACTTC
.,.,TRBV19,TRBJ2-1,CASSIVYGRGAGNEQFF,TGTGCCAGTAGTATTGTTTACGGCAGGGGGGCGGGCAATGAGCAGTTCTTC
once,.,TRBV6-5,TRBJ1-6,CASSLPGPYNSPLHF,TGTGCCAGCAGTCTTCCCGGGCCCTATAATTCACCCCTCCACTTT
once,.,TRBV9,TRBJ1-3,CASSPGQSSGNTIYF,TGTGCCAGCAGCCCAGGACAGAGCTCTGGAAACACCATATATTTT
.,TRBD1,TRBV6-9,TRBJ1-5,CASSSPAYGTGGGQPQHF,TGTGCCAGCAGTTCACCGGCCTACGGGACAGGGGGCGGCCAGCCCCAGCATTTT
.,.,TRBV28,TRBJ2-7,CASSPLGEKSSYEQYF,TGTGCCAGCAGTCCCTTGGGGGAGAAAAGCTCCTACGAGCAGTACTTC
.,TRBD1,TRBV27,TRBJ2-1,CASSLSVGDRVNEQFF,TGTGCCAGCAGTTTATCAGTCGGGGACAGGGTGAATGAGCAGTTCTTC